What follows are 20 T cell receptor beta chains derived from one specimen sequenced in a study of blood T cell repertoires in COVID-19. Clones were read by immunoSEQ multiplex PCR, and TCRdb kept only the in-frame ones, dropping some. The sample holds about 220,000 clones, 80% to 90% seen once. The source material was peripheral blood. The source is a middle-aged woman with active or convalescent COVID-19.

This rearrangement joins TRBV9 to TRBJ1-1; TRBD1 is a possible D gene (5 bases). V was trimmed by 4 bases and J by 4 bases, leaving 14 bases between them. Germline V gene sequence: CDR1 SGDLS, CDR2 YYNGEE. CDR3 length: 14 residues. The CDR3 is CASSPGGASTEAFF. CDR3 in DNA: TGTGCCAGCAGCCCAGGAGGGGCAAGCACTGAAGCTTTCTTT. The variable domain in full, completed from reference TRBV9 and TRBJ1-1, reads DSGVTQTPKHLITATGQRVTLRCSPRSGDLSVYWYQQSLDQGLQFLIQYYNGEERAKGNILERFSAQQFPDLHSELNLSSLELGDSALYFCASSPGGASTEAFFGQGTRLTVV.

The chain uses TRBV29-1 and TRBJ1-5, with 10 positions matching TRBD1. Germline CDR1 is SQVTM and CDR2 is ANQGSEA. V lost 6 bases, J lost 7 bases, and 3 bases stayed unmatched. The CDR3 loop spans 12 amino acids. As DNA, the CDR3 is TGCAGCGTCGGACAGGGGGACCAGCCCCAGCATTTT. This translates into CSVGQGDQPQHF.

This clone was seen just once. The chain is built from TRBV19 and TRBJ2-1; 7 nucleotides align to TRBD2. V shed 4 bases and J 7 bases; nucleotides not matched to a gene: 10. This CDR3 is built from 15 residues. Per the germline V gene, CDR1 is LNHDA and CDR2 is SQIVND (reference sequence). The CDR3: CASSRSAGVVNEQFF. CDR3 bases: TGTGCCAGTAGTAGGAGCGCGGGAGTGGTGAATGAGCAGTTCTTC.

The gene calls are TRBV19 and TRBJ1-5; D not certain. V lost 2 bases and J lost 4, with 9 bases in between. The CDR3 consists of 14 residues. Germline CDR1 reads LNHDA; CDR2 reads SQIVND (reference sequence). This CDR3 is CASSISRLNQPQHF. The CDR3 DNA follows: TGTGCCAGTAGTATAAGCCGGTTAAATCAGCCCCAGCATTTT. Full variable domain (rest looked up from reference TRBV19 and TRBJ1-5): DGGITQSPKYLFRKEGQNVTLSCEQNLNHDAMYWYRQDPGQGLRLIYYSQIVNDFQKGDIAEGYSVSREKKESFPLTVTSAQKNPTAFYLCASSISRLNQPQHFGDGTRLSIL.

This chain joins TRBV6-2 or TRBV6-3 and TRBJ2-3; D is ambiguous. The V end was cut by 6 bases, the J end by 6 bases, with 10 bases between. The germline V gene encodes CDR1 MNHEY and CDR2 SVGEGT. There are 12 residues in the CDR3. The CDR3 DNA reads TGTGCCAGCAGCCCCCAGGCGGATACGCAGTATTTT. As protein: CASSPQADTQYF.

CDR3 sequence: CASSLGQVNTEAFF. The CDR3 DNA sequence: TGTGCCAGCAGCTTAGGGCAGGTGAACACTGAAGCTTTCTTT. The gene calls are TRBV7-9 and TRBJ1-1; D gene uncertain. Per the germline V gene, CDR1 is SEHNR and CDR2 is FQNEAQ (reference sequence). Trimming shortened V by 1 base and J by 0 bases, and 6 bases separated the two germline ends. The CDR3 sequence is 14 residues long.

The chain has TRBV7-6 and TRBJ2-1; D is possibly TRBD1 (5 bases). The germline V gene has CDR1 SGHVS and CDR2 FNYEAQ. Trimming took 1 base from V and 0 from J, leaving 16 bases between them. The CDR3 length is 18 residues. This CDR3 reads CASSLVQAVASSYNEQFF. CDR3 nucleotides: TGTGCCAGCAGCTTAGTACAGGCGGTCGCGAGCTCCTACAATGAGCAGTTCTTC.

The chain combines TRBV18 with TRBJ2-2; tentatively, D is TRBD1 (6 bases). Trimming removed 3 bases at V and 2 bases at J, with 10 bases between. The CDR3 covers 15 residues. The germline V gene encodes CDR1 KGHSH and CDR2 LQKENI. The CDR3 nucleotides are TGTGCCAGCTCACCCCAGGGGCGTAACACCGGGGAGCTGTTTTTT. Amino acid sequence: CASSPQGRNTGELFF.

CDR3 DNA sequence: TGTGCCATCAGTGAGTCGCGGGGGAACACTGAAGCTTTCTTT. This gives the protein CAISESRGNTEAFF. The rearrangement joins TRBV10-3 to TRBJ1-1; no clear D gene. This CDR3 is 14 amino acids long. Looked up from germline, CDR1 is ENHRY and CDR2 is SYGVKD. V lost 0 bases to trimming and J lost 1 base, with 6 bases between them.

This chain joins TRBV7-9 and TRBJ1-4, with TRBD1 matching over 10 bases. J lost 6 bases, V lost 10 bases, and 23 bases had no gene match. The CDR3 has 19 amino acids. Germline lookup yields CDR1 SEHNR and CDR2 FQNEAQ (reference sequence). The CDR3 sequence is CATKLPPGQGTGKDEKLFF. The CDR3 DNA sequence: TGTGCCACCAAACTACCACCGGGACAGGGGACGGGCAAGGATGAAAAACTGTTTTTT.

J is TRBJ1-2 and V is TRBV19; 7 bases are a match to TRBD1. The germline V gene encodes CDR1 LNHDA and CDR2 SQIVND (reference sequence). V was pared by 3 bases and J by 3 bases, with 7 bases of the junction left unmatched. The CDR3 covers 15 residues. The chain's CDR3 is CASSIPTGAHYGYTF. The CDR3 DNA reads TGTGCCAGTAGTATCCCTACAGGGGCGCACTATGGCTACACCTTC.

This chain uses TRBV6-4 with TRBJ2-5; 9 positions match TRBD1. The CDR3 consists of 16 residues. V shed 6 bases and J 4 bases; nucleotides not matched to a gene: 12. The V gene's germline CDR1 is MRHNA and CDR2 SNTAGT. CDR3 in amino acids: CASSYRPGTGLETQYF. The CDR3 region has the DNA TGTGCCAGCAGCTACCGACCCGGGACAGGGTTAGAGACCCAGTACTTC.

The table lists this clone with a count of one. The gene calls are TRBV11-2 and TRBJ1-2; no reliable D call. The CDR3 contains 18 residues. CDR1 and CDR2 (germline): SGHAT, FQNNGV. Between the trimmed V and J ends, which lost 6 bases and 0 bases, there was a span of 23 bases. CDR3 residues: CASRSSSGLGTSNYGYTF. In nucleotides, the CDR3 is TGTGCCAGCAGATCGTCAAGCGGACTGGGAACTTCTAACTATGGCTACACCTTC.

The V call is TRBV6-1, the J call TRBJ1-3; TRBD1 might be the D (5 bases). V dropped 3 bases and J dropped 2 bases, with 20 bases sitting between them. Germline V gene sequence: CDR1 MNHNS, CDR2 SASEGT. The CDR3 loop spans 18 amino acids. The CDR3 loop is CASSEWDWAGLAGNTIYF. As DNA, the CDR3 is TGTGCCAGCAGTGAGTGGGATTGGGCAGGGCTCGCTGGAAACACCATATATTTT.

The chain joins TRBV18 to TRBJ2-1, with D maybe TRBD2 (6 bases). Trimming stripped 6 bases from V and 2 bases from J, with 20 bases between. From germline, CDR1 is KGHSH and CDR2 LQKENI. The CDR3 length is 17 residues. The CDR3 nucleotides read TGTGCCAGCTCCCGGGGTGGCCCCCGGGAGACCTACAATGAGCAGTTCTTC. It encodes CASSRGGPRETYNEQFF. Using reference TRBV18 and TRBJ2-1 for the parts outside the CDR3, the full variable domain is NAGVMQNPRHLVRRRGQEARLRCSPMKGHSHVYWYRQLPEEGLKFMVYLQKENIIDESGMPKERFSAEFPKEGPSILRIQQVVRGDSAAYFCASSRGGPRETYNEQFFGPGTRLTVL.

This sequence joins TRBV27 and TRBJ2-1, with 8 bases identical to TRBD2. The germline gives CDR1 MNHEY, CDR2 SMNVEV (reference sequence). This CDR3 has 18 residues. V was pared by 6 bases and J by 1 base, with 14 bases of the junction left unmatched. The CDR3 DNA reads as TGTGCCAGCAGGGCTAGGGGCGGGGGGTCTCTTTCCTACAATGAGCAGTTCTTC. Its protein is CASRARGGGSLSYNEQFF.

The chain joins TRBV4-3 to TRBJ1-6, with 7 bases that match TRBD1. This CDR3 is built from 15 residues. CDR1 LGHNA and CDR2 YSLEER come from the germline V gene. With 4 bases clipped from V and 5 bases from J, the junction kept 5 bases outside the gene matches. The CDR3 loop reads CASSPTTGNNSPLHF. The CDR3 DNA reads TGCGCCAGCAGCCCCACGACAGGGAATAATTCACCCCTCCACTTT.

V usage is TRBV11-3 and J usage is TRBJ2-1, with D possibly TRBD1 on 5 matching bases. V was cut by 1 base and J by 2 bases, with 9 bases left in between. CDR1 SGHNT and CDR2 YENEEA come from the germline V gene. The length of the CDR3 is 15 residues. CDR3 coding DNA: TGTGCCAGCAGCTTAGTCAGGGCGCCCTACAATGAGCAGTTCTTC. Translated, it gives CASSLVRAPYNEQFF.

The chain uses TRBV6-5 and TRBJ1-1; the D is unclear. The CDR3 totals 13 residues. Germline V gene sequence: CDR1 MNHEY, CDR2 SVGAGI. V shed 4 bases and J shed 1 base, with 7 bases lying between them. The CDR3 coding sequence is TGTGCCAGCAGTTTGGGAGGGAACACTGAAGCTTTCTTT. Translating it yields CASSLGGNTEAFF.

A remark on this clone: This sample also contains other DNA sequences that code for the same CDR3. In DNA, the CDR3 is TGCAGCGGGAGACAGGGTGGCACTGAAGCTTTCTTT. This encodes CSGRQGGTEAFF. The V and J genes are TRBV29-1 and TRBJ1-1, with 7 bases lining up with TRBD1. Trimming took 7 bases from V and 4 from J; bases not matched to a gene: 6. Germline assignment: CDR1 SQVTM and CDR2 ANQGSEA. The CDR3 length is 12 residues.